This entry concerns a single TCR beta chain. What antigen it recognizes has not been identified. No base qualities exist here, and no much larger clone lies one base off it. This sample is part of a study of CD8+ T cells in alopecia areata (dated by TCRdb to 2016 to 2019). The study in broad terms: Treated patients were enrolled in an open-label pilot trial of oral tofacitinib, 5 to 10 mg twice daily, for moderate-to-severe alopecia areata. Patients stayed on tofacitinib for 6 to 18 months and then had 6 months of follow-up off drug so that delayed response and recurrence could be assessed. The SALT score, which quantifies the percentage of affected scalp surface area, was used to measure disease severity in treated patients. The study used high-throughput TCRbeta sequencing to examine T cell clonal expansion in alopecia areata, in both the C3H/HeJ mouse model and human patients. In humans, TCRbeta sequencing was performed on scalp tissue and on sorted CD4+ and CD8+ peripheral blood T cells from healthy controls and from patients with patchy or totalis/universalis alopecia areata. Tofacitinib-treated patients had biopsies at baseline and at 4 and 24 weeks of treatment, with a later scalp biopsy in several patients. Scalp clonality was compared across normal scalp (n=4), patchy alopecia areata scalp (n=8), and alopecia totalis/universalis scalp (n=8). RNA came from the PAXgene miRNA kit for fixed scalp, the miRNeasy kit for PBMCs, and the RNeasy kit for mouse skin. TCRbeta CDR3 regions were amplified by immunoSEQ multiplex PCR using 35 Vbeta forward and 13 Jbeta reverse primers.

Sample time point, as interpreted from the label and publication: 4 weeks on oral tofacitinib. What the treatment or condition label conveys for this sample: oral pan-JAK inhibitor, 5-10 mg twice daily. Lesional scalp punch biopsies and peripheral blood were obtained from alopecia areata patients. PBMCs were separated by density centrifugation and stained for CD3, CD4 and CD8, after which CD4+ and CD8+ T cells were sorted on a FACSAria. Paper-wide results and their limitations: Because the treated cohort was small and had just a single nonresponder, larger studies are needed to establish links between baseline CD8+ expansion and response. Higher clonality and more expanded CD8+ clones were observed in lesional scalp than in normal scalp, particularly in alopecia totalis/universalis, a finding suggestive of antigenic drive. Shared TCR sequences between patients were less evident than in mice, which may be partly attributable to HLA diversity in the patient population. Unlike mouse skin, where gammadelta T cells dominate, normal human skin contains resident alphabeta T cells that get sequenced too, which complicates analysis of the scalp TCR repertoire. Tofacitinib significantly lowered scalp clonality and the number of expanded CD8+ clones among the top 100 scalp clones. Many expanded lesional clones were found to persist in scalp and blood during tofacitinib treatment, and relapse after treatment cessation may be partly explained by this persistence.

Preparation of the library involved the immunoSEQ multiplex PCR assay. For TCR sequencing, RNA was extracted from every sample and reverse transcribed into cDNA to serve as template. SuperScript III was used to make first-strand cDNA, primed with a 2:1 mix of oligo-dT and random hexamers. Amplification bias was assessed with a synthetic immune receptor repertoire, and residual bias was removed computationally. Per the original workflow: Raw reads were preprocessed to remove errors, and CDR3 was defined by IMGT conventions from the conserved cysteine to phenylalanine. Clonality was computed by normalizing Shannon entropy by log2 of the number of productive unique TCRs and subtracting the result from 1. Scalp TCRbeta sequences were cross-referenced with sorted blood CD4 and CD8 repertoires so that the CD4 or CD8 identity of scalp clones could be inferred. Here the immuneACCESS table is served through TCRdb, limited to in-frame sequences with V and J called. Missing clones are a known gap in these copies; in checked studies unresolved V genes cover under half, and the rest lacks a known reason. From that table come the V and J calls and clone size; the DNA was used to work out D and trimming. Across this sample there are over 150,000 clones, with about three fifths seen only once. Less than 0.8% of the sample is in the top ten clones.

The origin of this receptor is a human donor with alopecia areata. The input for sequencing was CD4+ T cells sorted from blood, taken at week 4, from a patient treated with tofacitinib.

The CDR3 sequence is CATSRNWAGANVLTF. The bases read TGTGCCACCAGCAGAAATTGGGCTGGGGCCAACGTCCTGACTTTC. The receptor chain draws on TRBV15 and TRBJ2-6; no D gene call is confident. From its cysteine to its phenylalanine, the CDR3 spans 15 amino acids. Only CDR3 DNA remains: 45 bases, in frame from the first base. A distance of 7 bases separates the germline ends of V and J, which lose 2 bases and 2 bases respectively. Looking up the germline V gene (reference sequence) yields CDR1 LNHNV and CDR2 YYDKDF.